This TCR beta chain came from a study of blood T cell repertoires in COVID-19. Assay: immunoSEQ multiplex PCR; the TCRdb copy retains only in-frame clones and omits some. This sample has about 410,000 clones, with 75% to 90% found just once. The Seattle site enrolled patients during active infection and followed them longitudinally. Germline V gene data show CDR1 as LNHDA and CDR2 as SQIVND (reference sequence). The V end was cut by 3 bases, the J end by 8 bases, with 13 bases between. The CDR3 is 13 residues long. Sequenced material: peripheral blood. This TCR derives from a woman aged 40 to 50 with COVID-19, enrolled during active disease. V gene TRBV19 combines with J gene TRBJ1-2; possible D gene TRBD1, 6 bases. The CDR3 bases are TGTGCCAGTAGTATTTCAGGGGATGGCGGCTACACCTTC. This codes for CASSISGDGGYTF.